Below are 17 T cell receptor beta chains sequenced from a single sample in a study of blood T cell repertoires in COVID-19. Produced via immunoSEQ multiplex PCR; TCRdb's table is partial and in-frame only. The repertoire holds about 120,000 clones, with about four fifths as singletons. The sequencing sample was made of peripheral blood. All receptors derive from a human donor in a cohort sampled during active COVID-19.

The chain employs TRBV3-1 (or the pseudogene TRBV3-2) and TRBJ2-5; D might be TRBD2 (6 bases). V lost 2 bases and J 5 bases, leaving 9 bases between the germline ends. CDR3 length equals 13 residues. CDR1 LGHDT and CDR2 YNNKEL come from the germline V gene (reference sequence). The chain's CDR3 is CASSQQLAETQYF. Here the CDR3 DNA reads TGTGCCAGCAGCCAACAGCTAGCGGAGACCCAGTACTTC.

This clone came up a few times. This chain links TRBV9 with TRBJ1-2, with TRBD1 matching 8 bases. The J segment lost 8 bases and the V segment lost 2 bases, leaving 14 bases of the junction unmatched. The CDR3 has 16 residues. Germline V gene sequence: CDR1 SGDLS, CDR2 YYNGEE. CDR3 nucleotides: TGTGCCAGCAGCGTTTCACGACAGGGGCGGTTGGGAGGCTACACCTTC. The encoded protein is CASSVSRQGRLGGYTF.

V and J are TRBV5-4 and TRBJ2-3; 9 bases are a match to TRBD1. Germline V CDR1 and CDR2: SGHNT, YYREEE (reference sequence). The CDR3 covers 15 residues. The V segment lost 5 bases and the J segment 6 bases; nucleotides outside the gene matches: 10. CDR3 sequence reads: CASSANTGTGDTQYF. The CDR3 DNA follows: TGTGCCAGCAGTGCCAACACTGGGACAGGGGATACGCAGTATTTT.

This chain's CDR3 is CSVERGTETQYF. CDR3 in DNA: TGCAGCGTTGAACGGGGAACGGAGACCCAGTACTTC. This chain uses TRBV29-1 with TRBJ2-5; D perhaps matches TRBD2 (5 bases). CDR1 and CDR2 (germline): SQVTM, ANQGSEA. V was trimmed by 2 bases and J by 5 bases, leaving 9 bases between them. CDR3 length equals 12 residues.

This clone was seen repeatedly, ten times or more. This chain joins TRBV28 and TRBJ1-4, with D uncertain. The V gene lost 2 bases and the J gene lost 3 bases, with 10 bases spanning the gap. The CDR3 totals 15 residues. CDR1 is MDHEN, CDR2 SYDVKM, per germline. DNA of the CDR3: TGTGCCAGCAGTTTACCGGGGAAACCTAATGAAAAACTGTTTTTT. This codes for CASSLPGKPNEKLFF.

As DNA, the CDR3 is TGCGCCAGCAGTGCCTCAACAGGGGTGAACACTGAAGCTTTCTTT. Translated, it gives CASSASTGVNTEAFF. The chain has TRBV10-1 and TRBJ1-1; 7 nucleotides align to TRBD1. Losses at the gene ends were 4 bases for V and 0 bases for J; bases not matched to a gene: 5. Per germline, CDR1 WNHNN and CDR2 SYGVQD (reference sequence). CDR3 length: 15 residues.

The CDR3 protein is CASSDRRGRTDTQYF. CDR3 coding DNA: TGCGCCAGCAGCGATCGGCGAGGTCGCACAGATACGCAGTATTTT. The V gene is TRBV5-1, the J gene TRBJ2-3; D is unclear. Per germline, CDR1 SGHRS and CDR2 YFSETQ. Trimming stripped 4 bases from V and 1 base from J, with 13 bases between. The CDR3 runs 15 residues. Using reference TRBV5-1 and TRBJ2-3 for the parts outside the CDR3, the full variable domain is KAGVTQTPRYLIKTRGQQVTLSCSPISGHRSVSWYQQTPGQGLQFLFEYFSETQRNKGNFPGRFSGRQFSNSRSEMNVSTLELGDSALYLCASSDRRGRTDTQYFGPGTRLTVL.

This rearrangement joins TRBV19 to TRBJ2-3; 8 bases fit TRBD2. CDR1 and CDR2 (germline): LNHDA, SQIVND (reference sequence). The trim removed 1 base at V and 2 bases at J, leaving 5 bases unmatched. The CDR3 has 16 residues. The CDR3 reads CASSIVAAGDTDTQYF. In DNA form, the CDR3 reads TGTGCCAGTAGTATAGTGGCAGCGGGGGACACAGATACGCAGTATTTT.

The J gene is TRBJ1-2, the V gene TRBV3-1 (or the pseudogene TRBV3-2); D possibly corresponds to TRBD1 (6 bases). Germline loops: CDR1 LGHDT, CDR2 YNNKEL (reference sequence). The germline V and J ends were trimmed by 1 base and 1 base, with 7 bases remaining between them. This CDR3 has 14 amino acids. The chain's CDR3 is CASSQGTDNYGYTF. CDR3 in DNA: TGTGCCAGCAGCCAAGGGACAGATAACTATGGCTACACCTTC.

This chain joins TRBV4-3 and TRBJ2-7; D is unresolved. V was trimmed by 3 bases and J by 0 bases, leaving 9 bases between them. Germline CDR1 and CDR2: LGHNA and YSLEER. The CDR3 is 14 amino acids. DNA for the CDR3: TGCGCCAGCAGCCAGAGTTTTAGCTCCTACGAGCAGTACTTC. This codes for CASSQSFSSYEQYF.

This clone was counted a few times. The chain joins TRBV6-2 or TRBV6-3 to TRBJ1-3; no reliable D call. The CDR3 covers 15 residues. Germline assignment: CDR1 MNHEY and CDR2 SVGEGT. V shed 5 bases and J shed 1 base, with 12 bases lying between them. The CDR3 DNA reads TGTGCCAGCAGTAGCCCGGGAGTATCTGGAAACACCATATATTTT. This sequence encodes CASSSPGVSGNTIYF.

This clone occurred once. This chain links TRBV6-6 with TRBJ2-6; no reliable D call. Per the germline V gene, CDR1 is MNHNY and CDR2 is SVGAGI (reference sequence). The CDR3 length is 15 residues. V lost 2 bases and J 3 bases, leaving 8 bases between the germline ends. CDR3: CASSYDPGGANVLTF. The DNA of the CDR3 is TGTGCCAGCAGTTACGACCCGGGTGGGGCCAACGTCCTGACTTTC.

The chain carries TRBV5-1 and TRBJ2-5; TRBD1 is a possible D gene (6 bases). Between the trimmed V and J ends, which lost 4 bases and 5 bases, there was a span of 15 bases. This CDR3 is 14 amino acids long. Germline V lookup: CDR1 SGHRS, CDR2 YFSETQ. This chain's CDR3 is CASSRLTGMETQYF. The CDR3 DNA sequence: TGCGCCAGCAGCCGGTTGACAGGAATGGAGACCCAGTACTTC.

The V call is TRBV7-9, the J call TRBJ2-7, with 14 bases that match TRBD2. Germline CDR1 SEHNR, CDR2 FQNEAQ (reference sequence). CDR3 length equals 18 residues. The ends lost 5 bases at V and 2 bases at J; junction bases unmatched: 11. CDR3 protein: CASSPLPGLAGDTYEQYF. CDR3 in DNA: TGTGCCAGCAGCCCGCTTCCGGGACTAGCGGGGGACACCTACGAGCAGTACTTC.

This clone has a single count. The chain couples TRBV5-1 to TRBJ2-3; 7 bases line up with TRBD2. The CDR3 length is 13 residues. V gave up 3 bases and J gave up 4 bases; unmatched junction bases: 2. CDR1 is SGHRS, CDR2 YFSETQ, per germline. The CDR3 sequence is CASSSAGSDTQYF. The CDR3 DNA reads TGCGCCAGCAGCTCAGCGGGGTCAGATACGCAGTATTTT.

This clone is medium-sized (0.01 to 0.1%) in the sample. This chain connects TRBV4-3 to TRBJ2-6, with no clear D. V lost 1 base and J lost 0, with 7 bases in between. The CDR3 has 16 amino acids. Germline values: CDR1 LGHNA, CDR2 YSLEER. In DNA, the CDR3 is TGCGCCAGCAGCCAAGTAGGCGGCTCTGGGGCCAACGTCCTGACTTTC. Translated, it gives CASSQVGGSGANVLTF.

The chain employs TRBV6-6 and TRBJ2-3; D is perhaps TRBD2 (7 bases). The CDR3 has 16 residues. Trimming cost V 1 base and J 2 bases, with 13 bases left between them. The germline CDR1 and CDR2 sequences are MNHNY and SVGAGI (reference sequence). The CDR3 spells CASSYLGGGSTDTQYF. CDR3 DNA: TGTGCCAGCAGTTACTTGGGGGGGGGCTCCACAGATACGCAGTATTTT.